One sample yielded the 15 T cell receptor beta chains listed below, sequenced in a study of T cell repertoires and HLA-DP antigens. Produced via immunoSEQ multiplex PCR; TCRdb's table is partial and in-frame only. Among fewer than 75,000 clones listed, roughly 78% were seen once. These receptors lack a known antigen. The sequenced material came from CD4+ T cells from PBMCs. These receptors were taken from a man between 60 and 75 years old in good health and CMV-seronegative.

The chain is built from TRBV27 and TRBJ1-1; D is unresolved. Germline V gene lookup returns CDR1 MNHEY and CDR2 SMNVEV (reference sequence). This CDR3 has 13 amino acids. V was trimmed by 1 base and J by 1 base, leaving 4 bases between them. CDR3 loop: CASSLWENTEAFF. In DNA form, the CDR3 reads TGTGCCAGCAGTTTATGGGAGAACACTGAAGCTTTCTTT.

The chain is built from TRBV4-3 and TRBJ2-1, with D perhaps matching TRBD1 or TRBD2 (5 bases each). V was clipped by 0 bases and J by 7 bases, with 13 bases between them. Germline CDR1 is LGHNA and CDR2 is YSLEER. The CDR3 runs to 15 residues. The CDR3: CASSQEGTSRNEQFF. For the CDR3, the DNA is TGCGCCAGCAGCCAAGAAGGGACGTCAAGAAATGAGCAGTTCTTC.

The genes are TRBV13 and TRBJ1-1; 8 nucleotides line up with TRBD1. Germline V gene lookup returns CDR1 PRHDT and CDR2 FYEKMQ (reference sequence). After removal of 2 bases from V and 0 bases from J, the junction contained 8 bases not matched to a gene. CDR3 size: 17 residues. In nucleotides, the CDR3 is TGTGCCAGCAGCTTATGGCAGGGGGCTGGGATGAACACTGAAGCTTTCTTT. Translated: CASSLWQGAGMNTEAFF.

This rearrangement joins TRBV6-5 to TRBJ1-5, with D perhaps matching TRBD1 (5 bases). V lost 5 bases and J 6 bases, leaving 8 bases between the germline ends. CDR1 is MNHEY, CDR2 SVGAGI, per germline. The CDR3 runs to 12 residues. The CDR3 bases are TGTGCCAGCAGTCGGGGGGGTCAGCCCCAGCATTTT. It yields the protein CASSRGGQPQHF.

The V call is TRBV2, the J call TRBJ2-1, with a possible D match to TRBD1 (6 bases). V lost 5 bases to trimming and J lost 9 bases, with 14 bases between them. From germline, CDR1 is SNHLY and CDR2 FYNNEI. This CDR3 spans 13 amino acids. CDR3 coding DNA: TGTGCCAGCAGTTTGAGGGGGTATGGTGAGCAGTTCTTC. This sequence encodes CASSLRGYGEQFF.

This clone has only one observation. The J gene is TRBJ1-1, the V gene TRBV29-1; D is ambiguous. The CDR3 runs 14 residues. Germline V lookup: CDR1 SQVTM, CDR2 ANQGSEA. The CDR3 loop is CSVSMTLTNTEAFF. The CDR3 region has the DNA TGCAGTGTCTCTATGACGTTGACAAACACTGAAGCTTTCTTT.

This clone was observed once. The chain combines TRBV6-1 with TRBJ2-1, with a weak D call TRBD1 (6 bases). Germline CDR1 and CDR2: MNHNS and SASEGT. This CDR3 is built from 15 residues. V lost 4 bases to trimming and J lost 3 bases, with 13 bases between them. This chain's CDR3 is CASSVGTRSYNEQFF. The CDR3 coding sequence is TGTGCCAGCAGTGTAGGGACACGGAGCTACAATGAGCAGTTCTTC.

Only one count was recorded for this clone. The gene calls are TRBV30 and TRBJ2-1; D is unclear. Germline V lookup: CDR1 GTSNPN, CDR2 SVGIG (reference sequence). Trimming left V 2 bases short and J 8 bases short, with 10 bases between. CDR3 length: 12 amino acids. CDR3 DNA sequence: TGTGCCTGGAGTCCACCCAGCGATGAGCAGTTCTTC. It yields the protein CAWSPPSDEQFF.

This chain uses TRBV21-1 with TRBJ2-1; TRBD2 was called by the table and not checked on the DNA. TRBV21-1 counts as a pseudogene. CDR3 length: 16 residues. The CDR3: CASSKVCGSPHNEQFF. The CDR3 DNA reads TGTGCCAGCAGCAAAGTCTGCGGGAGCCCTCACAATGAGCAGTTCTTC.

The chain combines TRBV11-2 with TRBJ1-1, with unresolved D. V shed 2 bases and J shed 1 base, with 5 bases lying between them. The CDR3 totals 13 residues. Germline-derived CDR1 and CDR2 are SGHAT and FQNNGV. The CDR3 loop reads CASSLIRNTEAFF. The CDR3 DNA is TGTGCCAGCAGCTTAATCCGGAACACTGAAGCTTTCTTT.

In regard to this clone: Other DNA sequences within the sample encode an identical CDR3. This chain links TRBV4-3 with TRBJ1-2, with a tentative D call TRBD1 (5 bases). Per the germline V gene, CDR1 is LGHNA and CDR2 is YSLEER. The CDR3 is 13 amino acids. Trimming left V 4 bases short and J 4 bases short, with 10 bases between. CDR3 bases: TGCGCCAGCAGCCTGGGGGGTGGCTATGGCTACACCTTC. It codes for CASSLGGGYGYTF.

The chain couples TRBV18 to TRBJ2-3, with 7 bases matching TRBD1. The V and J ends lost 1 base and 6 bases, in that order; junction bases with no gene match: 1. The germline gives CDR1 KGHSH, CDR2 LQKENI. CDR3 length: 13 amino acids. The CDR3, as DNA: TGTGCCAGCTCACCACGGACAGGCGATACGCAGTATTTT. Amino acid sequence: CASSPRTGDTQYF.

The chain is built from TRBV30 and TRBJ2-5, with 9 bases lining up with TRBD1. Germline lookup yields CDR1 GTSNPN and CDR2 SVGIG (reference sequence). V dropped 2 bases and J dropped 3; count of bases not matched to a gene: 10. The CDR3 length is 16 residues. The CDR3 DNA follows: TGTGCCTGGAGTCCAGCACAGGGGGCCGATAAAGAGACCCAGTACTTC. This sequence encodes CAWSPAQGADKETQYF. Based on the CDR3 plus reference TRBV30 and TRBJ2-5, the full variable domain is SQTIHQWPATLVQPVGSPLSLECTVEGTSNPNLYWYRQAAGRGLQLLFYSVGIGQISSEVPQNLSASRPQDRQFILSSKKLLLSDSGFYLCAWSPAQGADKETQYFGPGTRLLVL.

The chain has TRBV9 and TRBJ2-5; the match to TRBD2 covers 13 bases. Germline CDR1 is SGDLS and CDR2 is YYNGEE. Trimming took 3 bases from V and 7 from J; bases not matched to a gene: 9. CDR3 size: 16 residues. The CDR3 loop is CASSDGLAGVLGTQYF. The CDR3 coding sequence is TGTGCCAGCAGCGACGGACTAGCGGGAGTTTTGGGGACCCAGTACTTC.

This clone appeared a few times. This chain links TRBV7-8 with TRBJ2-5, with D perhaps matching TRBD2 (5 bases). The CDR3 has 13 residues. V lost 1 base, J lost 2 bases, and 5 bases lay in between. Germline-derived CDR1 and CDR2 are SGHVS and FQNEAQ. CDR3 in DNA: TGTGCCAGCAGCTTAGGCGGGCAAGAGACCCAGTACTTC. Residues: CASSLGGQETQYF.